A selection of T cell receptor beta chains follows, all from one sample in a study of identical twins. MiXCR, run by TCRdb on the 5' RACE reads, gives a single entry per CDR3 protein. The repertoire holds approximately 690,000 distinct CDR3 sequences, with 5.5% to 6.5% as singletons. The sample taken for sequencing was naive T cells sorted from blood. Source of these receptors: a young man in good health. CDR3s include the opening cysteine and the closing phenylalanine or tryptophan. D genes are given only for firm matches. Clone size is shown for a subset of rows, as once, few, many or a class of expanded clone.

clone size	J gene	V gene	CDR3 length	D gene	CDR3 protein	CDR3 DNA
few	TRBJ2-1	TRBV7-2	14	NA	CASSLVGLNFEQFF	TGTGCCAGCAGCTTAGTTGGACTGAATTTTGAGCAGTTCTTC
many	TRBJ1-1	TRBV12-3/TRBV12-4	13	NA	CASSFGGAREAFF	TGTGCCAGCAGTTTCGGGGGGGCTAGGGAAGCTTTCTTT
few	TRBJ2-1	TRBV7-8	13	NA	CASSLSQTRLANF	TGTGCCAGCAGCTTAAGTCAGACTAGATTGGCAAACTTC
many	TRBJ2-1	TRBV24-1	11	NA	CATSEVNEQFF	TGTGCCACCAGTGAGGTGAATGAGCAGTTCTTC
NA	TRBJ2-2	TRBV7-3	12	NA	CASSLNSRELFF	TGTGCCAGCAGCTTAAATAGTAGGGAGCTGTTTTTT
many	TRBJ2-4	TRBV12-3/TRBV12-4	15	TRBD2	CASSTRASGRNIQYF	TGTGCCAGCAGCACTAGGGCTAGCGGGAGGAACATTCAGTACTTC
NA	TRBJ1-4	TRBV5-1	16	TRBD1	CASSLGTGSTNEKLFF	TGCGCCAGCAGCTTGGGGACAGGATCAACTAATGAAAAACTGTTTTTT
few	TRBJ2-1	TRBV6-5	17	TRBD2	CASMSLAGSGSYNEQFF	TGTGCCAGCATGTCACTAGCGGGATCAGGCTCCTACAATGAGCAGTTCTTC
many	TRBJ2-2	TRBV14	14	NA	CASRAPGLTGELFF	TGTGCCAGCAGGGCCCCGGGTCTCACCGGGGAGCTGTTTTTT
many	TRBJ2-2	TRBV4-3	17	NA	CASTVAPGQKKIGELFF	TGCGCCAGCACCGTCGCCCCGGGCCAGAAAAAGATCGGGGAGCTGTTTTTT
NA	TRBJ1-2	TRBV20-1	14	TRBD1	CSARGRDRDNGYTF	TGCAGTGCTAGAGGCCGGGACAGGGATAATGGCTACACCTTC
many	TRBJ1-1	TRBV27	15	NA	CASSLATSVDTEAFF	TGTGCCAGCAGTTTGGCCACCTCGGTGGACACTGAAGCTTTCTTT
many	TRBJ2-3	TRBV11-2	15	NA	CASSLEGSRTDTQYF	TGTGCCAGCAGCTTAGAAGGCAGCCGCACAGATACGCAGTATTTT
many	TRBJ1-1	TRBV2	13	NA	CASKSTGNTEAFF	TGTGCCAGCAAGTCGACAGGGAACACTGAAGCTTTCTTT
few	TRBJ1-1	TRBV28	13	NA	CASGREPSTEAFF	TGTGCCAGCGGGCGGGAGCCGAGCACTGAAGCTTTCTTT
many	TRBJ2-3	TRBV2	14	NA	CASLTAGWGDTQYF	TGTGCCAGTCTGACGGCAGGGTGGGGAGATACGCAGTATTTT
NA	TRBJ1-1	TRBV11-2	14	NA	CASSLIWGNTEAFF	TGTGCCAGCAGCTTAATTTGGGGAAACACTGAAGCTTTCTTT
few	TRBJ2-1	TRBV30	10	NA	CAWKGSEQFF	TGTGCCTGGAAGGGATCGGAGCAGTTCTTC
many	TRBJ2-1	TRBV3-1	13	NA	CASSQVRANEQFF	TGTGCCAGCAGCCAAGTCAGAGCCAATGAGCAGTTCTTC
NA	TRBJ1-1	TRBV3-1	12	NA	CASCLGPRGAFF	TGTGCCAGCTGTTTGGGCCCAAGGGGAGCTTTCTTT
few	TRBJ2-5	TRBV3-1	15	TRBD2	CASSQPAGEGETQYF	TGTGCCAGCAGCCAGCCGGCGGGAGAAGGAGAGACCCAGTACTTC
many	TRBJ2-3	TRBV6-2/TRBV6-3	17	TRBD2	CASSYGGTSGSTDTQYF	TGTGCCAGCAGTTATGGGGGGACTAGCGGCAGCACAGATACGCAGTATTTT
few	TRBJ2-5	TRBV11-1	20	TRBD2	CASSRGRTSGSLGGQETQYF	TGTGCCAGCAGCCGCGGACGGACTAGCGGGAGTTTGGGGGGCCAAGAGACCCAGTACTTC
many	TRBJ2-7	TRBV6-2/TRBV6-3	14	NA	CASSVPGPLGEQYF	TGTGCCAGCAGTGTGCCAGGACCCTTGGGCGAGCAGTACTTC
many	TRBJ1-3	TRBV12-3/TRBV12-4	13	NA	CASTLGMGNTIYF	TGTGCCAGCACCCTAGGGATGGGAAACACCATATATTTT
NA	TRBJ1-2	TRBV12-3/TRBV12-4	13	NA	CASSQSTTVGYTF	TGTGCCAGCAGCCAAAGTACGACCGTGGGCTACACCTTC
many	TRBJ1-2	TRBV7-2	15	TRBD1	CASRNRQGVNYGYTF	TGTGCCAGCAGAAACCGACAGGGGGTGAACTATGGCTACACCTTC
many	TRBJ2-3	TRBV5-5	13	NA	CASSRQSTDTQYF	TGTGCCAGCAGCCGACAGTCCACAGATACGCAGTATTTT
few	TRBJ2-3	TRBV20-1	15	TRBD1	CSAPSADRVTDTQYF	TGCAGTGCTCCCTCCGCGGACAGGGTTACAGATACGCAGTATTTT
NA	TRBJ2-6	TRBV7-9	15	NA	CASSLVRAGANVLTF	TGTGCCAGCAGCTTAGTAAGGGCTGGGGCCAACGTCCTGACTTTC
many	TRBJ2-3	TRBV12-3/TRBV12-4	15	TRBD2	CASSYNSGSTDTQYF	TGTGCCAGCAGTTACAATAGCGGGAGCACAGATACGCAGTATTTT
many	TRBJ2-6	TRBV29-1	17	NA	CSVWGGVHPSGANVLTF	TGCAGCGTTTGGGGGGGCGTCCACCCATCTGGGGCCAACGTCCTGACTTTC
NA	TRBJ2-3	TRBV7-9	17	TRBD2	CASSLLLLAGAGDTQYF	TGTGCCAGCAGCCTACTCTTACTCGCGGGAGCGGGGGATACGCAGTATTTT
NA	TRBJ1-2	TRBV29-1	13	TRBD1	CSAAPQGAGGYTF	TGCAGCGCCGCACCTCAGGGGGCTGGTGGCTACACCTTC
many	TRBJ2-7	TRBV7-9	14	TRBD2	CASSTASGRHEQYF	TGTGCCAGCAGCACCGCTAGCGGGAGACACGAGCAGTACTTC
few	TRBJ2-2	TRBV3-1	17	TRBD2	CASNELAEHYNTGELFF	TGTGCCAGCAATGAACTAGCGGAGCACTATAACACCGGGGAGCTGTTTTTT
many	TRBJ2-7	TRBV20-1	12	NA	CSAPRHSYEQYF	TGCAGTGCACCCCGACACTCCTACGAGCAGTACTTC
many	TRBJ2-3	TRBV27	13	NA	CASSPPNTDTQYF	TGTGCCAGCAGTCCCCCCAACACAGATACGCAGTATTTT
few	TRBJ2-1	TRBV11-2	13	NA	CASSIRVGYEQFF	TGTGCCAGCAGCATAAGGGTCGGCTATGAGCAGTTCTTC
NA	TRBJ2-1	TRBV28	16	NA	CASSFRKGAMYNEQFF	TGTGCCAGCAGTTTTCGGAAAGGGGCGATGTACAATGAGCAGTTCTTC